This T cell receptor (beta chain) was recorded in a study of blood T cells in healthy people across ages. As to this clonotype: The antigen remains unidentified.

General observations from the study: Estimates based on one million T cells were treated as lower bounds. A strong correlation between TCR beta diversity and naive T cell percentage was seen. Changes seen in expanded clonotypes were possibly confounded by donor CMV status left unknown.

Combining a sample-barcoded 5' primer with a J-beta primer mix, a second PCR ran for roughly 7 to 11 cycles. One entry per CDR3 protein, called by TCRdb with MiXCR from the 5' RACE reads. The top ten hold around 4% of the sample, which has 1.5 million to 1.9 million distinct CDR3 sequences, 40% to 45% seen once. The V gene's germline CDR1 is LGHNA and CDR2 YSLEER. This CDR3 spans 17 amino acids. Trimming at V came to 0 bases and at J to 2 bases, leaving 7 bases not matched to a gene. Input material: blood. The chain joins TRBV4-3 to TRBJ2-3, with 8 bases fitting TRBD2. This TCR came from a woman between 18 and 29 years old in good health. The CDR3 bases are TGCGCCAGCAGCCAAGATTCAGCGGGGGCCTACACAGATACGCAGTATTTT. Its protein product is CASSQDSAGAYTDTQYF.